This T cell receptor (beta chain) was documented in a study of glioma-infiltrating T cells after dendritic cell vaccination. Turning to the study itself: Between the early 2000s and the early 2010s, patients got autologous tumor lysate-pulsed dendritic cell vaccines. Points from the study as a whole: Only a small number of patients had complete blood and tumor samples. Patients with more pretreatment TILs had longer time to progression and survival.

Germline trimming cut 0 bases from V and 7 bases from J; bases unmatched to any gene: 7. The CDR3 loop spans 16 amino acids. CDR1 and CDR2 (germline): SGHRS, YFSETQ. The time point was: after dendritic cell vaccination, including at tumor progression/relapse. The PCR used 60 V beta and 13 J beta primers. Assay used: immunoSEQ multiplex PCR; TCRdb lists only in-frame clones, some missing. This table holds tens of thousands of clones, 85% found once. On this clone itself: Its antigen remains unidentified.

This specimen was blood, taken after dendritic cell vaccination. This sequence was found in a human donor with glioblastoma. This chain joins TRBV5-1 and TRBJ2-2, with 9 bases identical to TRBD1. The CDR3 sequence: CASSLEQGAFVGELFF. The CDR3 DNA sequence: TGCGCCAGCAGCTTGGAACAGGGGGCCTTTGTCGGGGAGCTGTTTTTT.